The 9 T cell receptor beta chains below all came from one sample that was sequenced in a study of glioma-infiltrating T cells after dendritic cell vaccination. Clones were read by immunoSEQ multiplex PCR, and TCRdb kept only the in-frame ones, dropping some. The sample has more than 45,000 clones, roughly four fifths seen once. Time point: after dendritic cell vaccination, including at tumor progression/relapse. The sample in question was blood, obtained after dendritic cell vaccination. Receptor source: a human donor with glioblastoma.

This chain joins TRBV2 and TRBJ1-4, with 10 nucleotides matching TRBD1. The CDR3 contains 14 residues. The junction had 3 bases not matched to a gene; V was cut back by 5 bases and J by 6 bases. Germline values: CDR1 SNHLY, CDR2 FYNNEI. The CDR3 loop is CASSSTGGDEKLFF. The CDR3 nucleotides read TGTGCCAGCAGTTCGACAGGGGGCGATGAAAAACTGTTTTTT.

This chain links TRBV5-1 with TRBJ2-5; 8 bases are a match to TRBD2. Unmatched junction bases numbered 18, after V lost 0 bases and J lost 14 bases. The CDR3 has 16 residues. Germline V lookup: CDR1 SGHRS, CDR2 YFSETQ. The DNA for the CDR3 is TGCGCCAGCAGCTTGGCGGCTAGCGGGTCTGGGAGACCCACCTACTTC. Its protein product is CASSLAASGSGRPTYF. Drawing the rest from reference TRBV5-1 and TRBJ2-5, the complete variable domain is KAGVTQTPRYLIKTRGQQVTLSCSPISGHRSVSWYQQTPGQGLQFLFEYFSETQRNKGNFPGRFSGRQFSNSRSEMNVSTLELGDSALYLCASSLAASGSGRPTYFGPGTRLLVL.

DNA for the CDR3: TGTGCCAGCAGCGGAGGACAGTGGCGGACTAACTATGGCTACACCTTC. Translating it yields CASSGGQWRTNYGYTF. The chain employs TRBV7-2 and TRBJ1-2, with a tentative D call TRBD1 (6 bases). This CDR3 comprises 16 residues. V was cut by 5 bases and J by 0 bases, with 16 bases left in between. Germline V CDR1 and CDR2: SGHTA, FQGNSA. Full variable domain (outside the CDR3, taken from reference TRBV7-2 and TRBJ1-2): GAGVSQSPSNKVTEKGKDVELRCDPISGHTALYWYRQSLGQGLEFLIYFQGNSAPDKSGLPSDRFSAERTGGSVSTLTIQRTQQEDSAVYLCASSGGQWRTNYGYTFGSGTRLTVV.

This clone has more than one count but fewer than ten. The genes are TRBV10-3 and TRBJ1-6; TRBD1 might be the D (6 bases). This CDR3 has 15 amino acids. Trimming cost V 4 bases and J 7 bases, with 14 bases left between them. Germline values: CDR1 ENHRY, CDR2 SYGVKD. CDR3 DNA: TGTGCCATCAGTGTTAAGAGGACAGAGAATTCACCCCTCCACTTT. Amino acids: CAISVKRTENSPLHF.

This chain connects TRBV6-1 to TRBJ1-5; D is ambiguous. The CDR3 runs to 19 residues. The germline V gene has CDR1 MNHNS and CDR2 SASEGT. Deletions cut 2 bases from V and 2 bases from J, with 22 bases between. This CDR3 reads CASSEKTVVGELRNQPQHF. The CDR3 DNA is TGTGCCAGCAGTGAAAAAACCGTTGTTGGGGAGCTGCGCAATCAGCCCCAGCATTTT.

The chain uses TRBV6-1 and TRBJ1-4; 8 nucleotides line up with TRBD1. V lost 4 bases and J lost 6; bases outside the gene matches: 1. The CDR3 totals 13 residues. Germline V gives CDR1 MNHNS, CDR2 SASEGT. CDR3 amino acids: CASSVGQDEKLFF. For the CDR3, the DNA is TGTGCCAGCAGTGTGGGACAGGATGAAAAACTGTTTTTT.

This clone appeared a single time. The chain links TRBV7-9 to TRBJ2-7, with D perhaps TRBD1 (5 bases). Trimming shortened V by 2 bases and J by 3 bases, and 14 bases separated the two germline ends. This CDR3 is built from 15 residues. Germline V gene lookup returns CDR1 SEHNR and CDR2 FQNEAQ (reference sequence). The CDR3 DNA reads as TGTGCCAGCAGCTTATCAGGGCCAGCATACTACGAGCAGTACTTC. This gives the protein CASSLSGPAYYEQYF. The complete variable domain, with remaining parts taken from reference TRBV7-9 and TRBJ2-7, reads DTGVSQNPRHKITKRGQNVTFRCDPISEHNRLYWYRQTLGQGPEFLTYFQNEAQLEKSRLLSDRFSAERPKGSFSTLEIQRTEQGDSAMYLCASSLSGPAYYEQYFGPGTRLTVT.

This chain uses TRBV5-4 with TRBJ2-1, with 7 bases lining up with TRBD1. The junction had 3 bases not matched to a gene; V was cut back by 3 bases and J by 0 bases. Germline loops: CDR1 SGHNT, CDR2 YYREEE (reference sequence). The CDR3 is 15 residues long. CDR3 protein: CASSSGQSSYNEQFF. CDR3 DNA sequence: TGTGCCAGCAGCTCGGGACAGAGCTCCTACAATGAGCAGTTCTTC.

The V and J genes are TRBV30 and TRBJ1-2; TRBD1 is a possible D gene (5 bases). This CDR3 region has 14 residues. Trimming removed 0 bases at V and 4 bases at J, with 12 bases between. The germline gives CDR1 GTSNPN, CDR2 SVGIG (reference sequence). The CDR3 nucleotides read TGTGCCTGGAGTGTGGGAGGGCAGGGCTATGGCTACACCTTC. This translates into CAWSVGGQGYGYTF.